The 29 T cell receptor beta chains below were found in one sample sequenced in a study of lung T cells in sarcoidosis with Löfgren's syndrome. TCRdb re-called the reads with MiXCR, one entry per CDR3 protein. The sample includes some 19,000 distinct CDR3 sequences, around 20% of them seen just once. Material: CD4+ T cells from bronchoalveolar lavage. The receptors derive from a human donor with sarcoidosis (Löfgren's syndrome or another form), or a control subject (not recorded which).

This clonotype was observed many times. The CDR3 bases are TGTGCCAGCAGCCCCTTAGCGGGAGGGCCAAGTAACGAGCAGTACTTC. Translated: CASSPLAGGPSNEQYF. V usage is TRBV4-2 and J usage is TRBJ2-7, with TRBD2 identical over 11 bases. Germline V gene sequence: CDR1 LGHNA, CDR2 YNFKEQ. J lost 5 bases, V lost 4 bases, and 10 bases had no gene match. The CDR3 sequence is 16 residues long.

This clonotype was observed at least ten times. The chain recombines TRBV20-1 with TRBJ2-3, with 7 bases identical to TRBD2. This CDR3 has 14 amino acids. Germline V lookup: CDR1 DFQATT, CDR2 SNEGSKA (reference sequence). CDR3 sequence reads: CSIREGLGTDTQYF. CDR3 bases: TGCAGCATCAGGGAGGGCCTTGGCACAGATACGCAGTATTTT.

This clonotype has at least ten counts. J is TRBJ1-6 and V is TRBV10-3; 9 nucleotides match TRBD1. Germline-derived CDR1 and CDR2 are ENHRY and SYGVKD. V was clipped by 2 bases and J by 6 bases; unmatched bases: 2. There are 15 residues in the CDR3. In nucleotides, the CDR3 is TGTGCCATCAGTGAGACAGGGGGCTCTAATTCACCCCTCCACTTT. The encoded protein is CAISETGGSNSPLHF.

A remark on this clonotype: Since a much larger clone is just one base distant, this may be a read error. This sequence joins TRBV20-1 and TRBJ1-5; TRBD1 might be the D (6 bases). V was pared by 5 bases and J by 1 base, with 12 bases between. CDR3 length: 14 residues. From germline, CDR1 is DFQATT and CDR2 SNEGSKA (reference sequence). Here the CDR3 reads CSAGRGASNQPQHF. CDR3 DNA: TGCAGTGCTGGACGGGGGGCCAGCAATCAGCCCCAGCATTTT.

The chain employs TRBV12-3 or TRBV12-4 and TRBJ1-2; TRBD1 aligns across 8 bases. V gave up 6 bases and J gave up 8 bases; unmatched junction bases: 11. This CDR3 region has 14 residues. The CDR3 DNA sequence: TGTGCCAGCAGCCGGCCAGGGGGCGCAGGAGGCTACACCTTC. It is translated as CASSRPGGAGGYTF.

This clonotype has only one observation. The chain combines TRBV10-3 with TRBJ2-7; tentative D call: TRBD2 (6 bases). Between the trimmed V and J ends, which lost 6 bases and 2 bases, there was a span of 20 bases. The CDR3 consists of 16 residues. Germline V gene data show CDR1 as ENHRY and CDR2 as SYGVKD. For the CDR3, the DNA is TGTGCCATCAGCGACTTAACCCACGGGGGAACCTACGAGCAGTACTTC. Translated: CAISDLTHGGTYEQYF.

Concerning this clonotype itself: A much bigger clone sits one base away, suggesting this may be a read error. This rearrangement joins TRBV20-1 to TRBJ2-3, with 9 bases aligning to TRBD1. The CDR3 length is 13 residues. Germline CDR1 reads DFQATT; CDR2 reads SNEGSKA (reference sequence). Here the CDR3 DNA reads TGCAGTGCACCGACAGGGGGGACAGGTACGCAGTATTTT. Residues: CSAPTGGTGTQYF.

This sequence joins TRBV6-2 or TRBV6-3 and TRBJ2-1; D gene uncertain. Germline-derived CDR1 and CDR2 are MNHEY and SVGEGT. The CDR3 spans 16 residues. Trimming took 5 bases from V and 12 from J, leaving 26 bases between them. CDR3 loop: CASSPREPKTYSGQFF. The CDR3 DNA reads TGTGCCAGCAGTCCCAGAGAGCCGAAAACCTACAGTGGGCAGTTCTTC.

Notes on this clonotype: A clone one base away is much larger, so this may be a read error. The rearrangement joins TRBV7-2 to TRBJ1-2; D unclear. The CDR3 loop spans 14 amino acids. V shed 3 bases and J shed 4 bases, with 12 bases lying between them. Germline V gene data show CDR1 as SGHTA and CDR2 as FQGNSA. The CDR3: CASSLSRQSYGYTF. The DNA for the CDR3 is TGTGCCAGCAGCTTGTCTAGGCAGTCCTATGGCTACACCTTC. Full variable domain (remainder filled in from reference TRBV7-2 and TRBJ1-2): GAGVSQSPSNKVTEKGKDVELRCDPISGHTALYWYRQSLGQGLEFLIYFQGNSAPDKSGLPSDRFSAERTGGSVSTLTIQRTQQEDSAVYLCASSLSRQSYGYTFGSGTRLTVV.

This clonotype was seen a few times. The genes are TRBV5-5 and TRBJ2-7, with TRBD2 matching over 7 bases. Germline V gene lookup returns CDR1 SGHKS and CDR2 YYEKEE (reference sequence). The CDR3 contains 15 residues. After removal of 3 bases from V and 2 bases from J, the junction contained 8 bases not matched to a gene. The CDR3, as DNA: TGTGCCAGCAGCTCATCCGGGACTACTGCCTACGAGCAGTACTTC. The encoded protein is CASSSSGTTAYEQYF.

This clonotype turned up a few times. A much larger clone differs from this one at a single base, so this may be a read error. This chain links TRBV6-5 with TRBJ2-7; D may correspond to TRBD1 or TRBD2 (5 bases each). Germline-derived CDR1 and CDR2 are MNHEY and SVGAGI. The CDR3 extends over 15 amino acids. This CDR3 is CASSYSETSRGKQCF. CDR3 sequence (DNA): TGTGCCAGCAGTTACTCGGAAACATCCCGGGGCAAGCAGTGCTTC.

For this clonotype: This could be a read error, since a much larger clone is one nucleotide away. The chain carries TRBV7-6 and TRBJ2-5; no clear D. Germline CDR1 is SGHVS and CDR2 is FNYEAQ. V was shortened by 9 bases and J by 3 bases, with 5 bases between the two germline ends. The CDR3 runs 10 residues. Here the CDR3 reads CASLEETQYF. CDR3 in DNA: TGTGCCAGTCTCGAAGAGACCCAGTACTTC.

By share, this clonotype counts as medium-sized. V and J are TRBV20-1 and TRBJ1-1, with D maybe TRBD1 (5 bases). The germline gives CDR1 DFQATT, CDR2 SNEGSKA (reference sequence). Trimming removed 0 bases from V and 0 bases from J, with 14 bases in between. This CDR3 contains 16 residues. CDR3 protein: CSARDRQKIMNTEAFF. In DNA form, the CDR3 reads TGCAGTGCTAGAGACAGACAGAAGATTATGAACACTGAAGCTTTCTTT.

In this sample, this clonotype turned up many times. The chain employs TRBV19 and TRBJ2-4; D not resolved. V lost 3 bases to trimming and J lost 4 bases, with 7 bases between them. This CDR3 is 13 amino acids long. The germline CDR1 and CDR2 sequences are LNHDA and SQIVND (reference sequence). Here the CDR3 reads CASSIRQKNIQYF. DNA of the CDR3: TGTGCCAGTAGTATTCGCCAAAAAAACATTCAGTACTTC.

This CDR3 is CAISGTSGRRDNEQFF. CDR3 sequence (DNA): TGTGCCATCAGTGGAACTAGCGGGAGGAGGGACAATGAGCAGTTCTTC. The chain employs TRBV10-3 and TRBJ2-1; 12 bases fit TRBD2. V was clipped by 4 bases and J by 5 bases; unmatched bases: 6. CDR3 length equals 16 residues. CDR1 ENHRY and CDR2 SYGVKD come from the germline V gene.

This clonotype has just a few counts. The CDR3 here is CASSLQGRGYTF. In nucleotides, the CDR3 is TGTGCCAGCAGCTTACAGGGGCGAGGCTACACCTTC. The chain combines TRBV5-6 with TRBJ1-2; TRBD1 matches at 7 bases. This CDR3 is built from 12 residues. The V gene's germline CDR1 is SGHDT and CDR2 YYEEEE. The V segment lost 2 bases and the J segment 8 bases; nucleotides outside the gene matches: 3.

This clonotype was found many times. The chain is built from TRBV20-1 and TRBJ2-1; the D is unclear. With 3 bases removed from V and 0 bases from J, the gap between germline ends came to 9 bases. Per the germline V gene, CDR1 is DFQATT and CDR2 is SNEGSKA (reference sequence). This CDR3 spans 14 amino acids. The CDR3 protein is CSARDSSSYNEQFF. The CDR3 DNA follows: TGCAGTGCTAGGGATAGTAGCTCCTACAATGAGCAGTTCTTC.

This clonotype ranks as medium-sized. The CDR3 loop is CASSQPSVYDIAGPTENIQYF. The DNA for the CDR3 is TGCGCCAGCAGCCAACCATCGGTCTACGATATAGCGGGACCGACCGAAAACATTCAGTACTTC. The chain uses TRBV4-3 and TRBJ2-4, with 8 bases fitting TRBD2. The CDR3 runs 21 residues. Per the germline V gene, CDR1 is LGHNA and CDR2 is YSLEER. The V gene end was trimmed by 2 bases and the J gene end by 5 bases; junction bases not matched to a gene: 23.

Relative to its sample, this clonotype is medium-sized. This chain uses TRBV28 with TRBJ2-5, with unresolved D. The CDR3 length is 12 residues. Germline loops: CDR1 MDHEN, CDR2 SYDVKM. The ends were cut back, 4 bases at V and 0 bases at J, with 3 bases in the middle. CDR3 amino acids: CASSSNQETQYF. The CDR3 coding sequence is TGTGCCAGCAGTTCCAACCAAGAGACCCAGTACTTC. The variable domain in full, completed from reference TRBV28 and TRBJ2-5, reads DVKVTQSSRYLVKRTGEKVFLECVQDMDHENMFWYRQDPGLGLRLIYFSYDVKMKEKGDIPEGYSVSREKKERFSLILESASTNQTSMYLCASSSNQETQYFGPGTRLLVL.

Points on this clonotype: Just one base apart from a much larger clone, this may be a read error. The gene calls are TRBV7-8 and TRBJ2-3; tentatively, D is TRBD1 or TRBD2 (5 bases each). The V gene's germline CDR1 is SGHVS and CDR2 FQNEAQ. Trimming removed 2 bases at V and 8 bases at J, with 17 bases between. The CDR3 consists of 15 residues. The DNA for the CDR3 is TGTGCCAGCAGCTTAATTGACGGGGCGGCAGGTACGCAGTATTTT. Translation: CASSLIDGAAGTQYF.

CDR3 residues: CASSILPSETQYF. The CDR3 nucleotides read TGTGCCAGTAGTATACTCCCTAGTGAGACCCAGTACTTC. The chain has TRBV19 and TRBJ2-5; D is undetermined. The CDR3 loop spans 13 amino acids. Deletions cut 2 bases from V and 5 bases from J, with 9 bases between. CDR1 is LNHDA and CDR2 is SQIVND in the germline V gene (reference sequence).

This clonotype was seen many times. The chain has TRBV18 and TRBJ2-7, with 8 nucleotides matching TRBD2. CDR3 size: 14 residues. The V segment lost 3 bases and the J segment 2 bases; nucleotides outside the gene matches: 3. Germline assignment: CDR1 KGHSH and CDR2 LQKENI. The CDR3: CASSPAGGPYEQYF. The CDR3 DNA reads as TGTGCCAGCTCACCGGCGGGGGGACCCTACGAGCAGTACTTC.

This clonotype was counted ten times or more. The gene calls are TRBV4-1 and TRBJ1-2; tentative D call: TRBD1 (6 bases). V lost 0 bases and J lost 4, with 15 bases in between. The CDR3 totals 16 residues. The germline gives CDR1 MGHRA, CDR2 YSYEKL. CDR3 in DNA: TGCGCCAGCAGCCAAGAAGGGGGGGACGGTTCCTATGGCTACACCTTC. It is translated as CASSQEGGDGSYGYTF.

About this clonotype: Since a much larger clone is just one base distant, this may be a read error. The CDR3 DNA is TGTGCCAGCAGAGAGGACAGGGCAAAAGTGACCCAGTACTTC. Translation gives CASREDRAKVTQYF. The rearrangement links TRBV7-9 to TRBJ2-5; 8 nucleotides line up with TRBD1. The germline V gene encodes CDR1 SEHNR and CDR2 FQNEAQ (reference sequence). The CDR3 is 14 residues long. V lost 6 bases and J lost 7; bases outside the gene matches: 10. Based on the CDR3 plus reference TRBV7-9 and TRBJ2-5, the full variable domain is DTGVSQNPRHKITKRGQNVTFRCDPISEHNRLYWYRQTLGQGPEFLTYFQNEAQLEKSRLLSDRFSAERPKGSFSTLEIQRTEQGDSAMYLCASREDRAKVTQYFGPGTRLLVL.

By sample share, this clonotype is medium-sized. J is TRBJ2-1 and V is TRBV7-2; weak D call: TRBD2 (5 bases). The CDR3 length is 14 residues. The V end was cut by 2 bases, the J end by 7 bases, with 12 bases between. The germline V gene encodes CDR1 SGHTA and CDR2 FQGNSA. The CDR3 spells CASSLLSGPNEQFF. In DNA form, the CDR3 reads TGTGCCAGCAGCTTACTGAGCGGACCTAATGAGCAGTTCTTC.

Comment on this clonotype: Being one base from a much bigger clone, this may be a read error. Here the CDR3 reads CSASTPGSRNEQFF. CDR3 in DNA: TGCAGTGCTAGCACCCCTGGGTCTCGCAATGAGCAGTTCTTC. V gene TRBV20-1 combines with J gene TRBJ2-1, with unresolved D. V was cut by 3 bases and J by 6 bases, with 15 bases left in between. This CDR3 region has 14 residues. The germline gives CDR1 DFQATT, CDR2 SNEGSKA (reference sequence).

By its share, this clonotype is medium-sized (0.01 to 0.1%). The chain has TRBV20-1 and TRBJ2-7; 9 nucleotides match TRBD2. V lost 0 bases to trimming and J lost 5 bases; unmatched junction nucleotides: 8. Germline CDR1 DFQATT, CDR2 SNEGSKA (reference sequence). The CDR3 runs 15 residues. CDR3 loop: CSARELPSGVDEQYF. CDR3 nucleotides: TGCAGTGCTAGAGAACTTCCTAGCGGGGTCGACGAGCAGTACTTC.

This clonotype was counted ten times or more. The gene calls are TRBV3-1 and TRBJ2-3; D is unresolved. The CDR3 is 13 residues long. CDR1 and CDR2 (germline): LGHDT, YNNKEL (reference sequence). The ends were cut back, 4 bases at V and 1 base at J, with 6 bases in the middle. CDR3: CASSPRGTDTQYF. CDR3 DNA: TGTGCCAGCAGCCCTAGGGGCACAGATACGCAGTATTTT.

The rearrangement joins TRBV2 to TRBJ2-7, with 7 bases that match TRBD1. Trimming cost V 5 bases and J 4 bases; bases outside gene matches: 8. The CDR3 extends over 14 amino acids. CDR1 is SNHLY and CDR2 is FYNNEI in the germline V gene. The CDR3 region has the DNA TGTGCCAGCAGTCTACGACAGGGTTGGTACGAGCAGTACTTC. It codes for CASSLRQGWYEQYF.